This T cell receptor beta chain was retrieved from a study of persistence of HIV-infected CD4 T cells. This nonspecific control used anti-CD3/anti-CD28 bead stimulation of CD4+ T cells. CD4+ T cells upregulating both CD40 ligand and CD69 were sorted as responding cells. Donors had CD4+ T cell counts above 400 cells/uL and were CMV-seropositive. PBMCs were depleted of CD8+ T cells before stimulation. The libraries were made with immunoSEQ version 4 in survey mode. Sequencing used immunoSEQ multiplex PCR; TCRdb keeps in-frame clones, though not all of them. In the table there are 43,000 or so clones, roughly 90% of which are singletons. Findings and limits, study-wide: Degenerate expanded CDR3beta sequences were enriched among CMV- and Gag-responding cells. TCRbeta richness was lower in CMV- and Gag-responding cells than in anti-CD3/anti-CD28-responding cells.

Remarks on this clone: No antigen is known for it.

The V end was cut by 1 base, the J end by 7 bases, with 13 bases between. Germline V gene lookup returns CDR1 LNHNV and CDR2 YYDKDF (reference sequence). The CDR3 has 14 amino acids. This chain uses TRBV15 with TRBJ1-2; D is unresolved. The starting material was CD4+ T cells sorted from PBMCs after approximately 18-hour stimulation, obtained from a patient who received antiretroviral therapy. The clonotype comes from an adult man with HIV who was CMV-seropositive. The CDR3 loop is CATSRGAAAPGYTF. DNA of the CDR3: TGTGCCACCAGCAGAGGGGCAGCAGCGCCTGGCTACACCTTC.